These T cell receptor beta chains were read from a single sample in a study of cytomegalovirus exposure and HLA in healthy donors. Sequencing was performed with immunoSEQ multiplex PCR; in TCRdb, only in-frame clones are kept and a portion is missing. The sample carries around 170,000 clones, approximately 85% recorded once. Sequencing was performed on PBMCs. These receptors all stem from a woman younger than 35 in good health and CMV-seronegative. Each CDR3 is given with its conserved first and last residue. Fields, in order: J gene, clone size, V gene, D gene, CDR3 protein, CDR3 DNA. A D gene is named only where the DNA matches it firmly. The listing skips clone size in some rows; elsewhere it reads once, few, many or a size class.

>TRBJ2-7|once|TRBV11-3|TRBD2
CASSSRGEFEQYF
TGTGCCAGCAGCTCTCGGGGGGAATTCGAGCAGTACTTC
>TRBJ1-5|-|TRBV7-9|-
CASSPPGYLGNQPQHF
TGTGCCAGCAGCCCACCGGGGTATCTTGGCAATCAGCCCCAGCATTTT
>TRBJ2-3|-|TRBV13|TRBD2
CASIAGASGTDTQYF
TGTGCCAGCATCGCTGGGGCTAGCGGGACAGATACGCAGTATTTT
>TRBJ1-2|-|TRBV30|-
CAWNSLDTNHYGYTF
TGTGCCTGGAATAGTCTGGACACAAACCACTATGGCTACACCTTC
>TRBJ1-1|-|TRBV5-5|-
CASSSAWGDTEAFF
TGTGCCAGCAGCTCCGCTTGGGGGGACACTGAAGCTTTCTTT
>TRBJ2-5|-|TRBV14|TRBD1
CATQPLGQGPETQYF
TGTGCCACCCAGCCCTTAGGACAGGGGCCGGAGACCCAGTACTTC
>TRBJ2-1|-|TRBV5-1|TRBD2
CASSLVVLAGGDSYNEQFF
TGCGCCAGCAGCTTGGTGGTCCTAGCGGGGGGCGACTCCTACAATGAGCAGTTCTTC
>TRBJ2-7|-|TRBV7-9|-
CASSMAGSHEQYF
TGTGCCAGCAGCATGGCGGGGTCCCACGAGCAGTACTTC
>TRBJ2-7|-|TRBV18|TRBD2
CASSPGLAGGLYEQYF
TGTGCCAGCTCACCCGGACTAGCGGGAGGCCTCTACGAGCAGTACTTC
>TRBJ2-7|-|TRBV4-1|-
CASSQDLYEQYF
TGCGCCAGCAGCCAAGATCTATACGAGCAGTACTTC
>TRBJ2-7|-|TRBV6-1|TRBD1
CASSEPGTAVYEQYF
TGTGCCAGCAGTGAGCCCGGGACAGCAGTCTACGAGCAGTACTTC
>TRBJ2-1|-|TRBV9|-
CASSASGQPYNEQFF
TGTGCCAGCAGCGCGTCCGGACAGCCCTACAATGAGCAGTTCTTC
>TRBJ2-5|-|TRBV7-9|TRBD1
CASSRQGLPQETQYF
TGTGCCAGCAGCCGACAGGGATTACCGCAAGAGACCCAGTACTTC
>TRBJ1-4|-|TRBV4-1|TRBD1
CASSQDTDRGQRKLFF
TGCGCCAGCAGCCAAGATACGGACAGGGGGCAGAGGAAACTGTTTTTT
>TRBJ2-7|-|TRBV4-2|TRBD2
CASSHGTSGPYEQYF
TGTGCCAGCAGCCACGGGACTAGCGGTCCCTACGAGCAGTACTTC
>TRBJ1-2|-|TRBV5-1|TRBD1
CASSLDRGFRYGYTF
TGCGCCAGCAGCTTGGACAGGGGTTTTAGGTATGGCTACACCTTC
>TRBJ1-2|-|TRBV9|-
CASSPTGIYGYTF
TGTGCCAGCAGCCCGACGGGAATCTATGGCTACACCTTC
>TRBJ2-7|-|TRBV27|TRBD1
CASRPRTKGDRVYEQYF
TGTGCCAGCAGACCGCGAACGAAGGGGGACAGGGTCTACGAGCAGTACTTC
>TRBJ2-7|-|TRBV6-5|-
CASRDTAFSYEQYF
TGTGCCAGCAGGGACACAGCTTTCTCCTACGAGCAGTACTTC
>TRBJ1-2|-|TRBV19|TRBD1
CASSTGTGYGYTF
TGTGCCAGTAGTACCGGGACAGGCTATGGCTACACCTTC
>TRBJ2-1|once|TRBV11-2|TRBD2
CASSLETQIKRDWAWEQFF
TGTGCCAGCAGCTTAGAGACCCAGATTAAGCGGGACTGGGCTTGGGAGCAGTTCTTC
>TRBJ2-7|-|TRBV2|-
CASSKLRVEQYF
TGTGCCAGCAGTAAGCTCCGGGTCGAGCAGTACTTC
>TRBJ2-7|once|TRBV19|TRBD1
CASRPRGQGSYEQYF
TGTGCCAGTAGACCACGAGGACAGGGCTCCTACGAGCAGTACTTC
>TRBJ2-1|-|TRBV27|-
CASSLLVTGSEQFF
TGTGCCAGCAGTTTACTCGTCACGGGGAGTGAGCAGTTCTTC
>TRBJ2-1|-|TRBV10-2|-
CASSESDVGRYRNEQFF
TGCGCCAGCAGTGAGTCGGACGTGGGGAGGTATCGCAATGAGCAGTTCTTC
>TRBJ1-4|few|TRBV27|-
CASSLGGAGEKLFF
TGTGCCAGCAGTTTGGGCGGGGCTGGCGAAAAACTGTTTTTT
>TRBJ2-3|-|TRBV7-2|-
CASSLQFRLDFTDTQYF
TGTGCCAGCAGCTTGCAGTTTCGACTAGATTTCACAGATACGCAGTATTTT
>TRBJ1-5|-|TRBV5-1|-
CASSLGETQPQHF
TGCGCCAGCAGCTTGGGGGAGACTCAGCCCCAGCATTTT
>TRBJ1-1|-|TRBV7-9|TRBD1
CASSGQGRTEAFF
TGTGCCAGCAGCGGACAGGGACGGACTGAAGCTTTCTTT
>TRBJ1-2|-|TRBV29-1|-
CSVEARLNYGYTF
TGCAGCGTTGAAGCCCGTCTTAACTATGGCTACACCTTC
>TRBJ2-7|-|TRBV19|TRBD1
CASSIEYGTVYEQYF
TGTGCCAGTAGTATAGAATACGGGACAGTCTACGAGCAGTACTTC
>TRBJ2-2|-|TRBV6-4|TRBD2
CASSDGAGGGPGELFF
TGTGCCAGCAGTGACGGAGCGGGAGGAGGGCCCGGGGAGCTGTTTTTT
>TRBJ2-5|-|TRBV29-1|TRBD2
CSVDFSGSRETQYF
TGCAGCGTTGATTTTAGCGGGAGTCGGGAGACCCAGTACTTC
>TRBJ2-7|-|TRBV5-1|-
CASSVETIGYEQYF
TGCGCCAGCAGCGTCGAGACAATCGGTTACGAGCAGTACTTC
>TRBJ2-7|-|TRBV7-9|-
CASSLGGGNEQYF
TGTGCCAGCAGCTTAGGCGGGGGCAACGAGCAGTACTTC
>TRBJ2-3|-|TRBV30|TRBD2
CAWREVWREVDTQYF
TGTGCCTGGAGGGAAGTTTGGCGGGAGGTGGATACGCAGTATTTT
>TRBJ2-7|-|TRBV7-8|-
CASSLARQAPEQYF
TGTGCCAGCAGCTTAGCGAGACAGGCACCCGAGCAGTACTTC
>TRBJ1-5|-|TRBV19|TRBD1
CASSTGTGFQPQHF
TGTGCCAGTAGTACCGGGACAGGGTTTCAGCCCCAGCATTTT
>TRBJ2-7|-|TRBV28|-
CASSFEGGEQYF
TGTGCCAGCAGTTTCGAGGGTGGCGAGCAGTACTTC